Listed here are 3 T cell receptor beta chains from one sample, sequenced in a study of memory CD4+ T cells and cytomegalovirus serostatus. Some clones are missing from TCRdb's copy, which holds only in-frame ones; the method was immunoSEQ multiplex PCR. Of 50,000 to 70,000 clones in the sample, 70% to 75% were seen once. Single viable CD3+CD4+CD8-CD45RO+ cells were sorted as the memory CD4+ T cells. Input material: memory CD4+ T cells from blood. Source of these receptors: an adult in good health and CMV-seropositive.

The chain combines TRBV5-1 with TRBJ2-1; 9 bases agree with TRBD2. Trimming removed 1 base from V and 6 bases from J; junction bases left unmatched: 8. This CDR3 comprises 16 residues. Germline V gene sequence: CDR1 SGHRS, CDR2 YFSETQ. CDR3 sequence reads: CASSLSPTSGLNEQFF. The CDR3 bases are TGCGCCAGCAGCTTGTCTCCGACTAGCGGACTCAATGAGCAGTTCTTC.

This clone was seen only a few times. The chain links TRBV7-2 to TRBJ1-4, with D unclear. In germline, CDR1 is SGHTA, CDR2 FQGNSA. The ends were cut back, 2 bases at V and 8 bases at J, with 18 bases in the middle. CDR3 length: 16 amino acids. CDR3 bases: TGTGCCAGCAGCTTAATGGCGAGAGCCTTAGGGGAAAAACTGTTTTTT. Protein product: CASSLMARALGEKLFF.

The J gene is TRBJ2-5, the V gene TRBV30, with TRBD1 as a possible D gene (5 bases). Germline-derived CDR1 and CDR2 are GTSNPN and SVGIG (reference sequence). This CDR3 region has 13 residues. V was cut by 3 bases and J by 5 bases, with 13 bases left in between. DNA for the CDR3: TGTGCCTGGAGCCCCGGGTCAGGGGAGACCCAGTACTTC. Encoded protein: CAWSPGSGETQYF. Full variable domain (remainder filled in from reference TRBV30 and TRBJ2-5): SQTIHQWPATLVQPVGSPLSLECTVEGTSNPNLYWYRQAAGRGLQLLFYSVGIGQISSEVPQNLSASRPQDRQFILSSKKLLLSDSGFYLCAWSPGSGETQYFGPGTRLLVL.